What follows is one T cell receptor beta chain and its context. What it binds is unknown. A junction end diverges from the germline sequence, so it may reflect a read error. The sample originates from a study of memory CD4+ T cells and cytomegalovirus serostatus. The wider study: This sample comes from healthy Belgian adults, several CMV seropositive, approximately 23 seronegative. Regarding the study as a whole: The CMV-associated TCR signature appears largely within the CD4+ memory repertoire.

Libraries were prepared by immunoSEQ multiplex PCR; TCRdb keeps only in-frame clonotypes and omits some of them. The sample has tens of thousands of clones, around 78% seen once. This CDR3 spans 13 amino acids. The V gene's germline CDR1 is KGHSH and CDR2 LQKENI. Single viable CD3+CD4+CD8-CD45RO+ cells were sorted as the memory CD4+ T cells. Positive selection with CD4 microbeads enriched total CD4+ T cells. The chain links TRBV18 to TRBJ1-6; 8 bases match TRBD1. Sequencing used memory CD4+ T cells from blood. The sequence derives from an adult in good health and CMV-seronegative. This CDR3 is CASSPQGDSPLHF. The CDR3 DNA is TGTGCCAGCTCCCCACAGGGGGATTCACCCCTCCACTTT.